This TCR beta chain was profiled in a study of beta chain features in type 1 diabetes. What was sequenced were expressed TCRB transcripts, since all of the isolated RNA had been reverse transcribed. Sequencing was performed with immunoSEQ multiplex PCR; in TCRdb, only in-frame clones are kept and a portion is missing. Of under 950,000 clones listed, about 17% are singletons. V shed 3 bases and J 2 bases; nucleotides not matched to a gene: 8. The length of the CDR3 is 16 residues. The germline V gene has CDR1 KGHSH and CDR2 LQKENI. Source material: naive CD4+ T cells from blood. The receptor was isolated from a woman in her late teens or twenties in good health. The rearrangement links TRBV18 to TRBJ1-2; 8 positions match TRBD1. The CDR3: CASSPGSRTGNYGYTF. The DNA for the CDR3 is TGTGCCAGCTCACCTGGAAGTCGGACAGGGAACTATGGCTACACCTTC.